The source of this TCR beta chain is a study of T cell repertoires in cytomegalovirus infection. This CDR3 is built from 16 residues. Trimming stripped 7 bases from V and 1 base from J, with 17 bases between. CDR1 and CDR2 from the germline V gene are MNHNS and SASEGT. This clonotype was observed many times. MiXCR, run by TCRdb on the reads, gives a single entry per CDR3 protein. In the table there are over 300,000 distinct CDR3 sequences, around a sixth of which are singletons. Source material: PBMCs. The TCR comes from a human donor in good health (CMV status not recorded). Some clones in this sample may be carry-over from other donors' samples. V is TRBV6-1 and J is TRBJ1-5, with D possibly being TRBD1 (6 bases). CDR3 DNA sequence: TGTGCCAGCAACGAAGGACAGCTCTCCAGCAATCAGCCCCAGCATTTT. Its translation is CASNEGQLSSNQPQHF.